The 16 T cell receptor beta chains reported below all come from one sample, sequenced in a study of T cells in Graves' hyperthyroidism and ophthalmopathy. TCR beta CDR3 sequences were amplified from RNA transcripts. Researchers ran a first-round RT-PCR on the TCR CDR3 using the HTBI primer set. TCRdb used MiXCR to reprocess the multiplex PCR reads, holding one entry per CDR3 protein. The sample consists of 550,000 to 850,000 distinct CDR3 sequences, 18% of them appearing once. Material for sequencing was blood. All receptors derive from a woman aged 45-60 years with Graves' hyperthyroidism that later progressed to Graves' ophthalmopathy.

The table lists this clonotype with a few counts. The chain couples TRBV9 to TRBJ1-1; D is perhaps TRBD1 (5 bases). V lost 2 bases to trimming and J lost 3 bases, with 11 bases between them. In germline, CDR1 is SGDLS, CDR2 YYNGEE. This CDR3 comprises 14 residues. CDR3: CASSVWQGDTEAFF. DNA of the CDR3: TGTGCCAGCAGCGTTTGGCAGGGAGACACTGAAGCTTTCTTT.

There are many counts of this clonotype. This chain connects TRBV29-1 to TRBJ1-5; weak D call: TRBD1 (5 bases). In germline, CDR1 is SQVTM, CDR2 ANQGSEA. The CDR3 loop spans 13 amino acids. The germline V and J ends were trimmed by 3 bases and 3 bases, with 9 bases remaining between them. For the CDR3, the DNA is TGCAGCGTTGAGTGGGGACCCAATCAGCCCCAGCATTTT. It specifies CSVEWGPNQPQHF.

The J gene is TRBJ1-1, the V gene TRBV9, with a possible D match to TRBD1 (5 bases). The CDR3 extends over 15 amino acids. CDR1 is SGDLS, CDR2 YYNGEE, per germline. V was shortened by 0 bases and J by 1 base, with 10 bases between the two germline ends. CDR3 residues: CASSVVLGGNTEAFF. The CDR3 DNA reads as TGTGCCAGCAGCGTAGTCCTCGGGGGGAACACTGAAGCTTTCTTT.

This clonotype was seen at least ten times. The chain employs TRBV12-3 or TRBV12-4 and TRBJ1-4; a possible D gene is TRBD1 (5 bases). Trimming stripped 7 bases from V and 4 bases from J, with 13 bases between. The CDR3 extends over 14 amino acids. The CDR3: CASKSDTHNEKLFF. In nucleotides, the CDR3 is TGTGCCAGCAAGTCGGACACTCATAATGAAAAACTGTTTTTT.

This clonotype was observed a few times. The chain couples TRBV4-2 to TRBJ2-1; a weak D match, TRBD2 (5 bases). Germline V gives CDR1 LGHNA, CDR2 YNFKEQ. V was cut by 5 bases and J by 3 bases, with 17 bases left in between. CDR3 length: 16 residues. The CDR3 is CASSNTADSDYNEQFF. The CDR3 nucleotides are TGTGCCAGCAGCAATACGGCGGACTCCGACTACAATGAGCAGTTCTTC.

Many counts were recorded for this clonotype. This chain uses TRBV3-1 with TRBJ2-1; D gene unclear. Germline V gives CDR1 LGHDT, CDR2 YNNKEL (reference sequence). The CDR3 has 14 residues. Trimming pared 0 bases from V and 4 bases from J, leaving 7 bases between. Here the CDR3 reads CASSQEKTYNEQFF. DNA of the CDR3: TGTGCCAGCAGCCAAGAAAAAACTTACAATGAGCAGTTCTTC.

This clonotype was counted at least ten times. J is TRBJ2-5 and V is TRBV7-6; D uncertain. This CDR3 contains 15 residues. Germline CDR1 and CDR2: SGHVS and FNYEAQ. Trimming shortened V by 5 bases and J by 3 bases, and 16 bases separated the two germline ends. The CDR3 loop reads CASSPRPQQEETQYF. DNA of the CDR3: TGTGCCAGCAGCCCCAGGCCGCAGCAAGAAGAGACCCAGTACTTC.

This clonotype was counted at least ten times. The V call is TRBV30, the J call TRBJ1-1; no definite D call. V dropped 1 base and J dropped 1 base, with 10 bases sitting between them. CDR1 is GTSNPN and CDR2 is SVGIG in the germline V gene (reference sequence). This CDR3 is 14 amino acids long. The CDR3 coding sequence is TGTGCCTGGAGTGCCGTCTGGGGGAACACTGAAGCTTTCTTT. It codes for CAWSAVWGNTEAFF.

V usage is TRBV20-1 and J usage is TRBJ1-2; 8 nucleotides line up with TRBD1. The CDR3 length is 14 residues. V dropped 5 bases and J dropped 1; count of bases not matched to a gene: 6. From germline, CDR1 is DFQATT and CDR2 SNEGSKA (reference sequence). The CDR3 bases are TGCAGTGCTTACGACAGGGGCCTTAACTATGGCTACACCTTC. Translated, it gives CSAYDRGLNYGYTF.

This clonotype was detected many times. The genes are TRBV11-2 and TRBJ1-2, with TRBD1 matching over 7 bases. V was pared by 1 base and J by 7 bases, with 12 bases of the junction left unmatched. The CDR3 spans 16 residues. Per germline, CDR1 SGHAT and CDR2 FQNNGV. CDR3 loop: CASSLASQGVLGGYTF. The DNA for the CDR3 is TGTGCCAGCAGCTTAGCGTCTCAGGGGGTCTTAGGTGGCTACACCTTC.

This clonotype appeared a few times. The V and J genes are TRBV19 and TRBJ1-5; 7 bases match TRBD1. Looked up from germline, CDR1 is LNHDA and CDR2 is SQIVND (reference sequence). The CDR3 totals 19 residues. The V gene end was trimmed by 5 bases and the J gene end by 0 bases; junction bases not matched to a gene: 16. This CDR3 is CASSPPGTVSLYSNQPQHF. The DNA of the CDR3 is TGTGCCAGTAGTCCGCCCGGGACAGTGTCCCTATATAGCAATCAGCCCCAGCATTTT.

About this clonotype: The junction differs from germline at one of its ends, possibly a read error. The chain recombines TRBV7-2 with TRBJ1-2; D perhaps matches TRBD1 (6 bases). CDR1 and CDR2 (germline): SGHTA, FQGNSA. The CDR3 contains 14 residues. CDR3 protein: CVSSRGAGLYGYTF. The CDR3 DNA reads TGTGTCAGCAGCCGGGGGGCAGGACTCTATGGCTACACCTTC.

This clonotype was recorded at least ten times. The V and J genes are TRBV15 and TRBJ1-2; 10 nucleotides agree with TRBD1. This CDR3 comprises 16 residues. The germline gives CDR1 LNHNV, CDR2 YYDKDF (reference sequence). The trim removed 0 bases at V and 8 bases at J, leaving 9 bases unmatched. CDR3 DNA: TGTGCCACCAGCAGAGATCTTAGGGACAGGGGTTTCGGCTACACCTTC. This translates into CATSRDLRDRGFGYTF.

The chain uses TRBV19 and TRBJ1-5; D gene ambiguous. Trimming pared 6 bases from V and 2 bases from J, leaving 11 bases between. The CDR3 runs to 14 residues. Germline CDR1 is LNHDA and CDR2 is SQIVND (reference sequence). CDR3 residues: CASSPQYGNQPQHF. CDR3 DNA sequence: TGTGCCAGTAGCCCTCAATACGGCAATCAGCCCCAGCATTTT.

The chain joins TRBV18 to TRBJ2-5, with D possibly being TRBD1 or TRBD2 (5 bases each). The CDR3 is 15 amino acids. V gave up 3 bases and J gave up 0 bases, with 11 bases separating them. In germline, CDR1 is KGHSH, CDR2 LQKENI. The CDR3 sequence is CASSPGTGDQETQYF. For the CDR3, the DNA is TGTGCCAGCTCACCCGGGACCGGGGACCAAGAGACCCAGTACTTC.

This clonotype was recorded a few times. The chain joins TRBV5-8 to TRBJ2-3; TRBD2 is a possible D gene (5 bases). The V end lost 0 bases, the J end lost 4 bases, and 12 bases lay between the germline ends. This CDR3 is 15 amino acids long. CDR1 SGHTS and CDR2 YDEGEE come from the germline V gene. The CDR3 protein is CASSLVGGPSDTQYF. Here the CDR3 DNA reads TGTGCCAGCAGCTTGGTCGGCGGGCCTTCAGATACGCAGTATTTT.